This T cell receptor (beta chain) originates from a study of long-term antiretroviral therapy in people with HIV. Overall study findings and caveats: Diversity measured after ART increased yet remained under transplant donor controls. Missing from the dataset were any data on ART adherence, viral resistance or therapy changes. Clones that expanded before ART (that is, prior to treatment) dominated the repertoire at all time points.

For each donor, at least one pre-ART and at least two post-ART PBMC samples were available. The assay, immunoSEQ v3.0, was run at survey level. Profiling relied on immunoSEQ multiplex PCR, and the TCRdb table lists in-frame clones only, not all of them. The table shows some 48,000 clones, with approximately 79% occurring only once. V gave up 1 base and J gave up 6 bases; unmatched junction bases: 3. Germline assignment: CDR1 SEHNR and CDR2 FQNEAQ (reference sequence). The CDR3 contains 14 residues. In its sample, this clone was seen a few times. The antigen remains unidentified. The TCR sequence derives from a woman under 30 with HIV. This specimen was unsorted PBMCs, taken 0.8 years after starting antiretroviral therapy. This chain links TRBV7-9 with TRBJ1-2, with 9 nucleotides matching TRBD1. This chain's CDR3 is CASSLDGTGHGYTF. The CDR3 nucleotides read TGTGCCAGCAGCTTAGATGGGACAGGGCATGGCTACACCTTC.